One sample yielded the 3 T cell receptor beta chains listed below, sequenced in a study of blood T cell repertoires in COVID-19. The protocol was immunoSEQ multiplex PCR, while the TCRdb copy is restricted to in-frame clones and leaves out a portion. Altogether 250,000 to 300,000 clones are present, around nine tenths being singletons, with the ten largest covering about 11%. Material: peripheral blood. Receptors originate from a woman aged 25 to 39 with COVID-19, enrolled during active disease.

The CDR3: CASSLGQGIRADTQYF. For the CDR3, the DNA is TGTGCCAGCAGCCTCGGACAGGGGATACGGGCAGATACGCAGTATTTT. V gene TRBV28 combines with J gene TRBJ2-3, with 9 bases identical to TRBD1. Trimming removed 6 bases from V and 4 bases from J; junction bases left unmatched: 11. Germline lookup yields CDR1 MDHEN and CDR2 SYDVKM. The CDR3 is 16 residues long.

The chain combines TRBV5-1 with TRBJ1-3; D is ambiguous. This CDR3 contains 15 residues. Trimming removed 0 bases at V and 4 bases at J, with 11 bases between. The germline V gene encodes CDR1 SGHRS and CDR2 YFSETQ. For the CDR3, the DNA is TGCGCCAGCAGCTTGGAGGGCGCGGGGGGAAACACCATATATTTT. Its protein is CASSLEGAGGNTIYF.

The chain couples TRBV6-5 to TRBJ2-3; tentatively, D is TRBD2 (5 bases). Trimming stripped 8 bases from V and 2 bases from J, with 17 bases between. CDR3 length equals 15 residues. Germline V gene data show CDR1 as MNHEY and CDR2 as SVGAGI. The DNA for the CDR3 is TGTGCCAGCGGGAGAGGAGATGCGAACACAGATACGCAGTATTTT. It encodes CASGRGDANTDTQYF.